Listed below are T cell receptor beta chains from one sample, sequenced in a study of control samples from healthy donors and cancer patients. Assay: immunoSEQ multiplex PCR; the TCRdb copy retains only in-frame clones and omits some. The table includes around 58,000 clones, approximately 94% detected once. Sequencing was performed on blood. The origin of the receptors is a woman between 18 and 29 years old in good health. Each CDR3 is given with its conserved first and last residue. Fields, in order: J gene, V gene, clone size, D gene, CDR3 DNA, CDR3 protein. A D gene is named only where the DNA matches it firmly. Size is omitted from some rows. Given values are once, few, many or a class for expanded clones.

>TRBJ2-1|TRBV3-1/TRBV3-2|NA|NA
TGTGCCAGCAGCCCTGACGCTTATGAGCAGTTCTTC
CASSPDAYEQFF
>TRBJ1-4|TRBV7-2|NA|TRBD1
TGTGCCAGCAGCTTAGCGGGACAGAGGAATGAAAAACTGTTTTTT
CASSLAGQRNEKLFF
>TRBJ1-2|TRBV30|NA|NA
TGTGCCTGGAATTCAGGGATCGACTATGGCTACACCTTC
CAWNSGIDYGYTF
>TRBJ1-2|TRBV6-5|NA|NA
TGTGCCAGCAGTTACGGGTCAGGCTATGGCTACACCTTC
CASSYGSGYGYTF
>TRBJ1-5|TRBV19|NA|NA
TGTGCCAGTCGCGGGGGGACGGGCAATCAGCCCCAGCATTTT
CASRGGTGNQPQHF
>TRBJ2-2|TRBV5-4|NA|NA
TGTGCCAGCAGCTTGACGAGTATCACCGGGGAGCTGTTTTTT
CASSLTSITGELFF
>TRBJ2-7|TRBV30|NA|NA
TGTGCCTGGAGTTGGGTGCTGCGGGGGCGCTACGAGCAGTACTTC
CAWSWVLRGRYEQYF
>TRBJ2-5|TRBV3-1/TRBV3-2|NA|TRBD2
TGTGCCAGCAGCAATTGGGGAGGGTCTTTCGAGGAGACCCAGTACTTC
CASSNWGGSFEETQYF
>TRBJ1-6|TRBV2|once|NA
TGTGCCAGCACCGTATCCTATAATTCACCCCTCCACTTT
CASTVSYNSPLHF
>TRBJ1-6|TRBV6-1|NA|NA
TGTGCCAGCAGTGAACTGGCAGAAAATTCACCCCTCCACTTT
CASSELAENSPLHF
>TRBJ2-7|TRBV18|NA|NA
TGTGCCAGCTCATCACCGTCGAATCGGCCCGGGGAGCAGTACTTC
CASSSPSNRPGEQYF
>TRBJ2-7|TRBV30|NA|NA
TGTGCCTGGAGTTCACAGGATCCCTACGAGCAGTACTTC
CAWSSQDPYEQYF
>TRBJ1-4|TRBV2|NA|NA
TGTGCCAGCAGTGTACAGGGACTTAATGAAAAACTGTTTTTT
CASSVQGLNEKLFF
>TRBJ1-5|TRBV6-1|NA|NA
TGTGCCAGCAGTGCCCGGGCCGCCCAAGATTATAGCAATCAGCCCCAGCATTTT
CASSARAAQDYSNQPQHF
>TRBJ1-3|TRBV7-2|NA|NA
TGTGCCAGTGGCCTGGGTGGAAACACCATATATTTT
CASGLGGNTIYF
>TRBJ1-1|TRBV5-4|NA|TRBD1
TGTGCCAGCAGCTTGGACAGGGGGGACACTGAAGCTTTCTTT
CASSLDRGDTEAFF
>TRBJ1-4|TRBV30|NA|NA
TGTGCCTGGAACCCTGCGGGGCCCGAAAAACTGTTTTTT
CAWNPAGPEKLFF